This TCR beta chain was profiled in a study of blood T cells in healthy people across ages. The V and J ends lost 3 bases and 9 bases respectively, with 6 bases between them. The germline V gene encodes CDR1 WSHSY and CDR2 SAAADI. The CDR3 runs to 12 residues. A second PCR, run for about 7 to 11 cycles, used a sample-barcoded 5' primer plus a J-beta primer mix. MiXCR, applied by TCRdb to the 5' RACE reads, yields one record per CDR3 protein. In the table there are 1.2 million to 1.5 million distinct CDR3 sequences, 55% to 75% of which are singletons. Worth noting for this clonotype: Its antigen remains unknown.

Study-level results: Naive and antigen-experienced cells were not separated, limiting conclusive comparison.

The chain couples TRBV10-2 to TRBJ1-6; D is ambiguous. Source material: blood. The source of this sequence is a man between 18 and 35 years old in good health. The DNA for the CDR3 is TGCGCCAGCAGTGACGGGCGTTCACCCCTCCACTTT. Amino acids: CASSDGRSPLHF.